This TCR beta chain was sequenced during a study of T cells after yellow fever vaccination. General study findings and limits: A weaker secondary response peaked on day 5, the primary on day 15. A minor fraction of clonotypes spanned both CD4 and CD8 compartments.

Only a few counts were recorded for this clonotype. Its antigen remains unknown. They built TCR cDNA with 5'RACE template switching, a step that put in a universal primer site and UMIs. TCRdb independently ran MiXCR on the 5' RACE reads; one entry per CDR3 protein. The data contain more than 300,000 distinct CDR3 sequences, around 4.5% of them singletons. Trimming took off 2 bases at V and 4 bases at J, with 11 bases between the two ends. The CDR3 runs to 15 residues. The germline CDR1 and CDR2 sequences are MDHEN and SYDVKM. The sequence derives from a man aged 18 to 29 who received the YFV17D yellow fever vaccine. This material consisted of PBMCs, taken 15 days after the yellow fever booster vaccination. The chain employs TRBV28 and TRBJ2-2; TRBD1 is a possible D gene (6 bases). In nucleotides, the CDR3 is TGTGCCAGCAGTTTAAACAGGGTGGGCACCGGGGAGCTGTTTTTT. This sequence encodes CASSLNRVGTGELFF.